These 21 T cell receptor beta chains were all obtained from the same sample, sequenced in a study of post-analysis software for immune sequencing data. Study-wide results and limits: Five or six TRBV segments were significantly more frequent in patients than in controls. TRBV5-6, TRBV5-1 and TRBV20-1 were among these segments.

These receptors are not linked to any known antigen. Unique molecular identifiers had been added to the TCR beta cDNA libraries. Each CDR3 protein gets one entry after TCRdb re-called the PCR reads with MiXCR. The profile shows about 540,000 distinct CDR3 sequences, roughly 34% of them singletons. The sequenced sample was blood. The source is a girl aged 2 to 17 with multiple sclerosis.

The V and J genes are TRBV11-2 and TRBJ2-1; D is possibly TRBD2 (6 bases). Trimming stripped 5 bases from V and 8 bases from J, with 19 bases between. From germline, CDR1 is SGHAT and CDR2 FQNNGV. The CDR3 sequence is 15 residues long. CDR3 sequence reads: CASSLGTFSLDEQFF. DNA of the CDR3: TGTGCCAGCAGCCTAGGGACTTTTAGTCTGGATGAGCAGTTCTTC.

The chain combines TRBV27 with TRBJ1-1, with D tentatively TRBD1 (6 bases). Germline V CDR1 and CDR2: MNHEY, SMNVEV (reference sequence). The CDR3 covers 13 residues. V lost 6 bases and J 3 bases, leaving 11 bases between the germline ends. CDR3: CASRWTEDTEAFF. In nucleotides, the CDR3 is TGTGCCAGCAGGTGGACAGAGGACACTGAAGCTTTCTTT.

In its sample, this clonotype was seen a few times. CDR3 protein: CATSAEETQYF. The CDR3 nucleotides read TGTGCCACCAGTGCGGAGGAGACCCAGTACTTC. V usage is TRBV24-1 and J usage is TRBJ2-5; no clear D gene. Per the germline V gene, CDR1 is KGHDR and CDR2 is SFDVKD. The CDR3 is 11 residues long. Trimming removed 5 bases from V and 5 bases from J, with 5 bases in between.

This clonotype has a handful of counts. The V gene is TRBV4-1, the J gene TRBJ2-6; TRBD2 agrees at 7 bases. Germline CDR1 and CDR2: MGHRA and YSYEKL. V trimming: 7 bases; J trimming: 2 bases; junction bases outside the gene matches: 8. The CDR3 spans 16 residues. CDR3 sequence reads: CASTQRAGAGANVLTF. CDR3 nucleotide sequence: TGCGCCAGCACCCAGCGGGCGGGGGCTGGGGCCAACGTCCTGACTTTC.

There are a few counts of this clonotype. CDR3 bases: TGTGCCAGCAGTTGGTACAGGCAGCCCCAGCATTTT. It translates to CASSWYRQPQHF. This chain links TRBV12-3 or TRBV12-4 with TRBJ1-5, with D tentatively TRBD1 (5 bases). CDR3 length: 12 residues. Trimming cost V 4 bases and J 7 bases, with 8 bases left between them.

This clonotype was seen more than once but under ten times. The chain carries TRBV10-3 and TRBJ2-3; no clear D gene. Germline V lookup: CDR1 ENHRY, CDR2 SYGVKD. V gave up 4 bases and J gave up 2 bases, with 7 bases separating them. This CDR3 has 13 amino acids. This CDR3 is CAISVGYTDTQYF. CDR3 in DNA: TGTGCCATCAGTGTGGGCTACACAGATACGCAGTATTTT.

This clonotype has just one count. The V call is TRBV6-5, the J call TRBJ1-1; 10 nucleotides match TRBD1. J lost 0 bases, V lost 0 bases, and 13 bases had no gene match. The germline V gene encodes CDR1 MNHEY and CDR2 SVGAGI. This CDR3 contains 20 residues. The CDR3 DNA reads TGTGCCAGCAGTTACTCGCTTAGTGGACAGGGGGTTTACATGAACACTGAAGCTTTCTTT. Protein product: CASSYSLSGQGVYMNTEAFF.

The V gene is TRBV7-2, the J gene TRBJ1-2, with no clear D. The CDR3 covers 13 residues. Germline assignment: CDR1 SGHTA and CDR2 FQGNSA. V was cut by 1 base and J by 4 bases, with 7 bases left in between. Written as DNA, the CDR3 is TGTGCCAGCAGCTTAGGGATCGCCTATGGCTACACCTTC. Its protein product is CASSLGIAYGYTF.

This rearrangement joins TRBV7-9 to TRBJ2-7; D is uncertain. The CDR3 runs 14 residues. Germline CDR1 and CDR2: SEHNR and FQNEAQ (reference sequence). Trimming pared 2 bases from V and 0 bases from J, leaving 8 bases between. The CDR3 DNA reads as TGTGCCAGCAGCTTAAAGCCGAGCTCCTACGAGCAGTACTTC. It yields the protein CASSLKPSSYEQYF.

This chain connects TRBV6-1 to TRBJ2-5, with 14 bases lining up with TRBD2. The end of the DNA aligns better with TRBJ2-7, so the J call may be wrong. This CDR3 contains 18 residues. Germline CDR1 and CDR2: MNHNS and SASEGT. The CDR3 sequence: CASSPKRTSGGLSYEQYF. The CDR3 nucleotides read TGTGCCAGCAGTCCTAAAAGGACTAGCGGGGGGCTCTCCTACGAGCAGTACTTC.

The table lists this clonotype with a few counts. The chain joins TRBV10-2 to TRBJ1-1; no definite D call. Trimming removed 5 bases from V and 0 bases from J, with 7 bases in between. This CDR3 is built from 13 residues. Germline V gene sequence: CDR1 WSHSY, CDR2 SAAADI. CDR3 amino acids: CASSTQLNTEAFF. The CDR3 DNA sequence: TGCGCCAGCAGTACACAGCTGAACACTGAAGCTTTCTTT.

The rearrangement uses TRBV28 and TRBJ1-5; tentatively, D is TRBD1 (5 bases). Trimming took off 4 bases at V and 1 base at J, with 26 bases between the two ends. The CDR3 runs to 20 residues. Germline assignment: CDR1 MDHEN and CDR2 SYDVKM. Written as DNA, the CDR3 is TGTGCCAGCAGTTCCCCGCGGGGCGGCTTTAGTCTAGTGAGCAATCAGCCCCAGCATTTT. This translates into CASSSPRGGFSLVSNQPQHF.

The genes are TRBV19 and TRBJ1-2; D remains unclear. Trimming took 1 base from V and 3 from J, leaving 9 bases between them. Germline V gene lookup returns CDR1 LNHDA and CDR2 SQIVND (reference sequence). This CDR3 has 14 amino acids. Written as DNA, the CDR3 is TGTGCCAGTAGTATAGTCGGGGAGTACTATGGCTACACCTTC. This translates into CASSIVGEYYGYTF.

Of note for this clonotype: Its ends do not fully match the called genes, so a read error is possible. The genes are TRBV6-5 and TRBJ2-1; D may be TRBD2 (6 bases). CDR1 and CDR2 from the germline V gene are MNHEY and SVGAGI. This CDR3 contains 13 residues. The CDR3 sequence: CGSSAGLYNEQFF. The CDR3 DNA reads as TGCGGATCATCGGCGGGGCTGTACAATGAGCAGTTCTTC.

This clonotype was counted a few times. This CDR3 reads CASSLLRTQDSETQYF. CDR3 coding DNA: TGTGCCAGCAGCTTACTGCGGACTCAGGACTCGGAGACCCAGTACTTC. The V call is TRBV13, the J call TRBJ2-5; D is possibly TRBD2 (5 bases). The CDR3 has 16 amino acids. CDR1 PRHDT and CDR2 FYEKMQ come from the germline V gene (reference sequence). V was pared by 2 bases and J by 5 bases, with 18 bases between.

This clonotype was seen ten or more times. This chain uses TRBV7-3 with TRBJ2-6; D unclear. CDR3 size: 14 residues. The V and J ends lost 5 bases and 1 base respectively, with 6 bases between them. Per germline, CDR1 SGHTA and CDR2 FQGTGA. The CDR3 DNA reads TGTGCCAGCAGCCCCGATTCTGGGGCCAACGTCCTGACTTTC. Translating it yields CASSPDSGANVLTF.

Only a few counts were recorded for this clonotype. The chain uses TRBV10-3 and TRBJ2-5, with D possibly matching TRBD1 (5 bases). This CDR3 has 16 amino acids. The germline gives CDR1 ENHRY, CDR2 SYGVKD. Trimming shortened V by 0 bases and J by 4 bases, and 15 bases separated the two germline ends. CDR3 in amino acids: CAISESGAGLGETQYF. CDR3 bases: TGTGCCATCAGTGAGTCAGGAGCAGGGCTGGGAGAGACCCAGTACTTC.

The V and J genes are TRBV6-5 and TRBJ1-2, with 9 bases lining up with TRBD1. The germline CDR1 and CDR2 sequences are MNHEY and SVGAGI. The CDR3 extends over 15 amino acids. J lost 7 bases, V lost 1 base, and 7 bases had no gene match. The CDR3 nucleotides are TGTGCCAGCAGTTACTACTGGACAGGGGCTTCTGGCTACACCTTC. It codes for CASSYYWTGASGYTF.

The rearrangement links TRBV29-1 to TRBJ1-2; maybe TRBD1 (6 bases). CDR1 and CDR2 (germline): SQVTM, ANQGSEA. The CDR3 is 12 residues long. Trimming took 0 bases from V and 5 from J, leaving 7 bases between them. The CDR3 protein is CSVEDQGYGYTF. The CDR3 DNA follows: TGCAGCGTTGAAGATCAGGGGTATGGCTACACCTTC.

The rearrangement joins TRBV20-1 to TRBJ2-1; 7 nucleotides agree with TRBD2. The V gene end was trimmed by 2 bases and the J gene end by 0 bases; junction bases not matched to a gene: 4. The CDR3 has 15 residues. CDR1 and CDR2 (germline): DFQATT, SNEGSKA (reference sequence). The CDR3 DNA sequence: TGCAGTGCTAGACGCGGGGGAATCTCCTACAATGAGCAGTTCTTC. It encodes CSARRGGISYNEQFF.

The CDR3 is CASSPRRLSGETQYF. Written as DNA, the CDR3 is TGTGCCAGCTCACCTCGAAGACTTTCAGGGGAGACCCAGTACTTC. This chain joins TRBV18 and TRBJ2-5; a possible D gene is TRBD1 (5 bases). Germline V gives CDR1 KGHSH, CDR2 LQKENI. The CDR3 runs 15 residues. V shed 3 bases and J shed 5 bases, with 16 bases lying between them.